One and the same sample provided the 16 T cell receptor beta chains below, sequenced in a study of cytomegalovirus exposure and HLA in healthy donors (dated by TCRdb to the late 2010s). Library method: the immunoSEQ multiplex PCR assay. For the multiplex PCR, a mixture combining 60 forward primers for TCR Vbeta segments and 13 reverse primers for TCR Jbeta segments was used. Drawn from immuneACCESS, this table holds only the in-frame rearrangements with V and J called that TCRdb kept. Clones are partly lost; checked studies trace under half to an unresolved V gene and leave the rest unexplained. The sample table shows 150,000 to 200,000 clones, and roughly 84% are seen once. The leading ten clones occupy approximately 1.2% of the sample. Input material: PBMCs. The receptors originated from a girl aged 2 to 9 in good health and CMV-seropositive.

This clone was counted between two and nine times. DNA for the CDR3: TGCGCCAGCAGAGGTCAGGGAGGCACTGAAGCTTTCTTT. It specifies CASRGQGGTEAFF. The J gene is TRBJ1-1, the V gene TRBV10-2, with TRBD1 as a possible D gene (5 bases). The CDR3 is 13 amino acids. CDR1 is WSHSY and CDR2 is SAAADI in the germline V gene. The V end was cut by 6 bases, the J end by 4 bases, with 12 bases between.

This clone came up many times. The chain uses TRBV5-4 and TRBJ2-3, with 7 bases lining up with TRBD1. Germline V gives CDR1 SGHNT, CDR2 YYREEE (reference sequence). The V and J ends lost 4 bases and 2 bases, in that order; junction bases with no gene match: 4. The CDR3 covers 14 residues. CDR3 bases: TGTGCCAGCAGCCGGACAGGAATCACAGATACGCAGTATTTT. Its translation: CASSRTGITDTQYF.

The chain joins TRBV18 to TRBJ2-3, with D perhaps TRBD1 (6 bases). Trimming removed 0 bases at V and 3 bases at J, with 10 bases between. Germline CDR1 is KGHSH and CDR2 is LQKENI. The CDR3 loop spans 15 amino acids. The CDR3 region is CASSPPGAKTDTQYF. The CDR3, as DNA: TGTGCCAGCTCACCACCGGGGGCCAAAACAGATACGCAGTATTTT.

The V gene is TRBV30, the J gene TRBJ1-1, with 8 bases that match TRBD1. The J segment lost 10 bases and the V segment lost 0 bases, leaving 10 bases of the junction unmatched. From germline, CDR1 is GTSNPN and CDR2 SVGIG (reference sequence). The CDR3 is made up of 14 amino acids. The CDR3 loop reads CAWSVRRTGTGAFF. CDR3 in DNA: TGTGCCTGGAGTGTACGGCGGACAGGGACGGGAGCTTTCTTT.

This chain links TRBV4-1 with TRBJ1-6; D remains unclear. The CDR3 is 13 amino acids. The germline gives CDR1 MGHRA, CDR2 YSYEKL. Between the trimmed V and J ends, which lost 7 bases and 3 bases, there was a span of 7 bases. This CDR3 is CASNGLYNSPLHF. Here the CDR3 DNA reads TGCGCCAGCAACGGTCTCTATAATTCACCCCTCCACTTT.

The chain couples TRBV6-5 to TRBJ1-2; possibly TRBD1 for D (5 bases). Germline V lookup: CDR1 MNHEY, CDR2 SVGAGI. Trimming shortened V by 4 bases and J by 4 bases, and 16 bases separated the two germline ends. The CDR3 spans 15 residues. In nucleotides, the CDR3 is TGTGCCAGCAGTTTAATGGCGGGGGATCTCTATGGCTACACCTTC. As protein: CASSLMAGDLYGYTF.

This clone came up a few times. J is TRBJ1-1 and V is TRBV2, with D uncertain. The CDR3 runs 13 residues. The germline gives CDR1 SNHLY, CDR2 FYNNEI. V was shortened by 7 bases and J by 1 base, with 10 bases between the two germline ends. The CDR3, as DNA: TGTGCCAGCAACACGGACTGGAACACTGAAGCTTTCTTT. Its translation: CASNTDWNTEAFF.

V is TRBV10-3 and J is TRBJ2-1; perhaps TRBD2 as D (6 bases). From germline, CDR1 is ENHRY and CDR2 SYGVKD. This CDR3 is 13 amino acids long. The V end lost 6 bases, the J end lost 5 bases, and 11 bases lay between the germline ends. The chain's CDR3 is CAISRDFDNEQFF. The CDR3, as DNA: TGTGCCATCAGCCGGGACTTTGACAATGAGCAGTTCTTC.

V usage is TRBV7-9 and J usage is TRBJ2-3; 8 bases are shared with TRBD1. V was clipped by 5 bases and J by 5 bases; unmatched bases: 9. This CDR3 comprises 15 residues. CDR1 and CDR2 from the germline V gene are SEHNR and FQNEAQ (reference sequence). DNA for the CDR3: TGTGCCAGCAGCAACATCGACAGGGGTGGAGATACGCAGTATTTT. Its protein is CASSNIDRGGDTQYF. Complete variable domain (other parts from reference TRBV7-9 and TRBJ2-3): DTGVSQNPRHKITKRGQNVTFRCDPISEHNRLYWYRQTLGQGPEFLTYFQNEAQLEKSRLLSDRFSAERPKGSFSTLEIQRTEQGDSAMYLCASSNIDRGGDTQYFGPGTRLTVL.

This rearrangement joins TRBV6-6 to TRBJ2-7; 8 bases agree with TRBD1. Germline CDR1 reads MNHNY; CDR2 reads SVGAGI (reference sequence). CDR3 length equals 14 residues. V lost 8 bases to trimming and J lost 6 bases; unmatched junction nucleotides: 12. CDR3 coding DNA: TGTGCCAGCCTAGGACAGGGCTGGTACTCCGAGCAGTACTTC. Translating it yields CASLGQGWYSEQYF.

CDR3 region: CASSPQQDTEAFF. The CDR3 coding sequence is TGTGCCAGCAGTCCGCAGCAGGACACTGAAGCTTTCTTT. The chain joins TRBV28 to TRBJ1-1; D is uncertain. CDR3 length: 13 amino acids. V was pared by 5 bases and J by 3 bases, with 10 bases between. Germline lookup yields CDR1 MDHEN and CDR2 SYDVKM.

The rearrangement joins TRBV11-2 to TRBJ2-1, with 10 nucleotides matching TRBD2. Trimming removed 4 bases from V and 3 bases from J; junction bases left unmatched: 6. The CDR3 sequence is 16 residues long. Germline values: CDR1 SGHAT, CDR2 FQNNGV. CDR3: CASSSRTSGLYNEQFF. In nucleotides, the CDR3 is TGTGCCAGCAGCTCCCGGACTAGCGGACTCTACAATGAGCAGTTCTTC.

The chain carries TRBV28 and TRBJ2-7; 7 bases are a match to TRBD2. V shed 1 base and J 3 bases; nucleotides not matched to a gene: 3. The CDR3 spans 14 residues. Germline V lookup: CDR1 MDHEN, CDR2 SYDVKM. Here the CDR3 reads CASSLSGRNYEQYF. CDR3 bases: TGTGCCAGCAGTTTATCCGGGAGGAACTACGAGCAGTACTTC.

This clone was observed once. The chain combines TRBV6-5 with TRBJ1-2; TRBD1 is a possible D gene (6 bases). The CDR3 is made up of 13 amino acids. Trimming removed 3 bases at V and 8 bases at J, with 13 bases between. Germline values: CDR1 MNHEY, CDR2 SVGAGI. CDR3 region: CASSYTQGQGYTF. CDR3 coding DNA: TGTGCCAGCAGTTATACGCAGGGGCAAGGCTACACCTTC.

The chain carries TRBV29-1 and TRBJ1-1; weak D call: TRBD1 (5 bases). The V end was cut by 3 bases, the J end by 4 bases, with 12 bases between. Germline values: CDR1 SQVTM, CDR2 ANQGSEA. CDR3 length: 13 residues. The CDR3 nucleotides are TGCAGCGTTGATCAGGGTATGGGCACTGAAGCTTTCTTT. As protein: CSVDQGMGTEAFF.

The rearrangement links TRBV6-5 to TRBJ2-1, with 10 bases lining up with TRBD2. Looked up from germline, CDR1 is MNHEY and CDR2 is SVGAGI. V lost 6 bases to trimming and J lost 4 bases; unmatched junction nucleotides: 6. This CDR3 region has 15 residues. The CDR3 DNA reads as TGTGCCAGCAGCCCACCGGGACTAGCGTACAATGAGCAGTTCTTC. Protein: CASSPPGLAYNEQFF.